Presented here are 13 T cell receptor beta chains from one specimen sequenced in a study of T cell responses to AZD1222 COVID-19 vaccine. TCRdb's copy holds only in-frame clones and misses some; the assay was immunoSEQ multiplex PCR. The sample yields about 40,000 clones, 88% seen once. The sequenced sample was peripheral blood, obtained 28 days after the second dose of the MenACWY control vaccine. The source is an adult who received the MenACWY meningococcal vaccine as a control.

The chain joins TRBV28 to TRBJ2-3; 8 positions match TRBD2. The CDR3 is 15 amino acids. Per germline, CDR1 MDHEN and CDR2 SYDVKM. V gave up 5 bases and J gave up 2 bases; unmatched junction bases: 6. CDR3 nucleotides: TGTGCCAGCAGTATCGATAGCGGGACCACAGATACGCAGTATTTT. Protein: CASSIDSGTTDTQYF.

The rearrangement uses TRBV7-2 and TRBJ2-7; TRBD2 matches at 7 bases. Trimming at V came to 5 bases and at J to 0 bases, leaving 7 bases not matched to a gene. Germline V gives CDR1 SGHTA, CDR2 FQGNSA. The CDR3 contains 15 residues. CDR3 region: CASSTSRDYSYEQYF. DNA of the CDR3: TGTGCCAGCAGCACATCCCGGGACTACTCCTACGAGCAGTACTTC. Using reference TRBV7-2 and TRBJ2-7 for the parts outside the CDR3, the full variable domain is GAGVSQSPSNKVTEKGKDVELRCDPISGHTALYWYRQSLGQGLEFLIYFQGNSAPDKSGLPSDRFSAERTGGSVSTLTIQRTQQEDSAVYLCASSTSRDYSYEQYFGPGTRLTVT.

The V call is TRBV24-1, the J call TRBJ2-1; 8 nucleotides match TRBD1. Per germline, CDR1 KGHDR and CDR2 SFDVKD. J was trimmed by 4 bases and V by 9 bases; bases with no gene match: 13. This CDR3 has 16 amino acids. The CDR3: CATETGELGRYNEQFF. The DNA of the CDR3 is TGTGCCACCGAGACAGGGGAACTAGGGAGGTACAATGAGCAGTTCTTC.

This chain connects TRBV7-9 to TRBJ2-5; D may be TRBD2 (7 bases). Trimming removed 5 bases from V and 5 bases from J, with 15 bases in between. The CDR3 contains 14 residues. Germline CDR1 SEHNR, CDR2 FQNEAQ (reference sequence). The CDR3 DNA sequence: TGTGCCAGCAGCACCCCGGGGGGCTTGGAGACCCAGTACTTC. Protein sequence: CASSTPGGLETQYF.

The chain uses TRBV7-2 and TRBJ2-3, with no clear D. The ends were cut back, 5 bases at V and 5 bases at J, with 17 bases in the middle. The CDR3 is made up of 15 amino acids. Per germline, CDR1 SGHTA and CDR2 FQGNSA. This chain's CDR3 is CASSVQKGHLDTQYF. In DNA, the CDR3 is TGTGCCAGCAGCGTCCAGAAAGGGCACTTAGATACGCAGTATTTT.

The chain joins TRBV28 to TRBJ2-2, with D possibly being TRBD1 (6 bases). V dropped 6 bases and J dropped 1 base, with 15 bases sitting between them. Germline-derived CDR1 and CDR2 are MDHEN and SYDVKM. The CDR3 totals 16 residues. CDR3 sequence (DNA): TGTGCCAGCAGACTTCTAAAACAGGGGAACACCGGGGAGCTGTTTTTT. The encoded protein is CASRLLKQGNTGELFF.

CDR3 DNA sequence: TGCGCCAGCAGCTTGGGAGAGTGGGCAGATACGCAGTATTTT. Encoded protein: CASSLGEWADTQYF. The chain links TRBV5-1 to TRBJ2-3; the D is unclear. Trimming cost V 0 bases and J 4 bases, with 9 bases left between them. Germline V gives CDR1 SGHRS, CDR2 YFSETQ. The CDR3 extends over 14 amino acids.

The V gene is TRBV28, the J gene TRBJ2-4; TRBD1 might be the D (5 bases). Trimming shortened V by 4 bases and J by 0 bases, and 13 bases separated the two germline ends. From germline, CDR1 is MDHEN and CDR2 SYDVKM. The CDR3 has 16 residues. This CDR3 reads CASSSLQGLAKNIQYF. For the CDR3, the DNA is TGTGCCAGCAGTTCCCTTCAGGGTCTAGCCAAAAACATTCAGTACTTC.

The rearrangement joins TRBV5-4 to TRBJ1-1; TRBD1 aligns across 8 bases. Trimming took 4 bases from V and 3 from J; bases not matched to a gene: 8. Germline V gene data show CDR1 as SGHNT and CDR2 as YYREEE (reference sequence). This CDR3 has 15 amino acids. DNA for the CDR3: TGTGCCAGCAGCGGACAGGGCGCCCGGGACACTGAAGCTTTCTTT. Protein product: CASSGQGARDTEAFF.

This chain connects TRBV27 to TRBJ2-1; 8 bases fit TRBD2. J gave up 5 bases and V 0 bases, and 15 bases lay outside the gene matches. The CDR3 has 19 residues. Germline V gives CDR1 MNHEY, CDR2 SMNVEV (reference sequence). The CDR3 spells CASSLSKIHPGLGHNEQFF. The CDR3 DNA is TGTGCCAGCAGTTTATCGAAGATTCACCCGGGACTAGGACACAATGAGCAGTTCTTC.

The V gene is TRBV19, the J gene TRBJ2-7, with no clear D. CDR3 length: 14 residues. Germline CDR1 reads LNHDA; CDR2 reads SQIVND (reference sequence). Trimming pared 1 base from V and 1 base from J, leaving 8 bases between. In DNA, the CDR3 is TGTGCCAGTAGTATAGTCCGGTCATCCTACGAGCAGTACTTC. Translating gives CASSIVRSSYEQYF.

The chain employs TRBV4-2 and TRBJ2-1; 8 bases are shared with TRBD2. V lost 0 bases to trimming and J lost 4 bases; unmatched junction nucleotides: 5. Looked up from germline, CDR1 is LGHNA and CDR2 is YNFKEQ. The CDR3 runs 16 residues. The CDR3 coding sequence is TGTGCCAGCAGCCAAGACGGCCTAGCGGGTTACAATGAGCAGTTCTTC. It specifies CASSQDGLAGYNEQFF.

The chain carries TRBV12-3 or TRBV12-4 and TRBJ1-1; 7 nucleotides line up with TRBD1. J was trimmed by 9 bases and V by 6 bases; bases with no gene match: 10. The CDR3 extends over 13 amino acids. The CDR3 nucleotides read TGTGCCAGCAGCTCCCTGTCAGGGGGAAAAGCTTTCTTT. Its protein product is CASSSLSGGKAFF.